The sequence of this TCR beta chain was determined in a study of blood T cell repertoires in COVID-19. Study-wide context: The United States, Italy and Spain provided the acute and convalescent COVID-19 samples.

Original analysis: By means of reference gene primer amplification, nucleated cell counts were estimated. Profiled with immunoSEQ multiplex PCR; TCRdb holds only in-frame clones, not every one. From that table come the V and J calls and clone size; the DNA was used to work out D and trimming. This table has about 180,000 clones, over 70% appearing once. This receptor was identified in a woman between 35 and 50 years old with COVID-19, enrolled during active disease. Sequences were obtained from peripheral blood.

CDR3 in DNA: TGTGCCAGCAGCCAAGGAGGAGGCACTGAAGCTTTCTTT. It is translated as CASSQGGGTEAFF. The V and J genes are TRBV3-1 (or the pseudogene TRBV3-2) and TRBJ1-1; D is unresolved. The CDR3 extends over 13 amino acids. V lost 1 base and J 4 bases, leaving 7 bases between the germline ends. The V gene's germline CDR1 is LGHDT and CDR2 YNNKEL (reference sequence).